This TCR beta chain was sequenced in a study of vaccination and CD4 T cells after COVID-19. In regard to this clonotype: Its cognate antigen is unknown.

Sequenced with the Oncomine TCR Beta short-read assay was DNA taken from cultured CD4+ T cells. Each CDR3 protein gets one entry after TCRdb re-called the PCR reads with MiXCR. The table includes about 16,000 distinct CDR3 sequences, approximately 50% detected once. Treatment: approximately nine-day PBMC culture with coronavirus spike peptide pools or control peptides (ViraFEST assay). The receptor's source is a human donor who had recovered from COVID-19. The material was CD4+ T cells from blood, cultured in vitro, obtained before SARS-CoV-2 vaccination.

The CDR3 here is CASSDRRDGEQYF. CDR3 DNA sequence: TGTGCCAGCAGTGACCGTCGGGACGGCGAGCAGTACTTC. This chain joins TRBV25-1 and TRBJ2-7; D is possibly TRBD1 or TRBD2 (5 bases each). The CDR3 consists of 13 residues. Trimming removed 3 bases from V and 6 bases from J, with 12 bases in between. The germline V gene encodes CDR1 MGHDK and CDR2 SYGVNS.